The clone carrying this TCR beta chain was detected a few times. PCR amplification relied on 60 Vbeta primers (plus 13 Jbeta primers). Clones were sequenced by immunoSEQ multiplex PCR, and TCRdb holds only the in-frame ones, with some missing. This sample has some 200,000 clones; roughly a tenth occur once, and the top ten carry about 1.2%. The data originate from a study of cytomegalovirus exposure and HLA in healthy donors. The ends were cut back, 2 bases at V and 0 bases at J, with 8 bases in the middle. The CDR3 is made up of 14 amino acids. Looked up from germline, CDR1 is MNHNS and CDR2 is SASEGT.

V is TRBV6-1 and J is TRBJ2-7; D perhaps matches TRBD2 (6 bases). Sequencing used PBMCs. The receptor comes from a woman in her 30s in good health and CMV-seropositive. DNA of the CDR3: TGTGCCAGCAGTGAAATCGGGGGCTCCTACGAGCAGTACTTC. It encodes CASSEIGGSYEQYF.